These 21 T cell receptor beta chains came from one sample sequenced in a study of blood T cell repertoires in COVID-19. Profiling relied on immunoSEQ multiplex PCR, and the TCRdb table lists in-frame clones only, not all of them. The table has tens of thousands of clones, more than 75% seen once. The sample taken for sequencing was peripheral blood. The receptors were gathered from a human donor in a cohort sampled during active COVID-19.

The chain has TRBV7-9 and TRBJ2-5; 9 bases align to TRBD2. The J segment lost 9 bases and the V segment lost 2 bases, leaving 7 bases of the junction unmatched. CDR1 and CDR2 from the germline V gene are SEHNR and FQNEAQ (reference sequence). CDR3 length equals 14 residues. As DNA, the CDR3 is TGTGCCAGCAGCTTACCCGGGACTAGCAGGGCCCAGTACTTC. Translating gives CASSLPGTSRAQYF.

In its sample, this clone was seen a few times. The chain uses TRBV19 and TRBJ1-1, with 9 bases fitting TRBD1. Unmatched junction bases numbered 12, after V lost 8 bases and J lost 11 bases. This CDR3 contains 13 residues. Germline V gives CDR1 LNHDA, CDR2 SQIVND (reference sequence). The CDR3 is CASLDRGPLGAFF. DNA for the CDR3: TGTGCCAGTTTGGACAGGGGACCCTTGGGGGCTTTCTTT. The complete variable domain, with remaining parts taken from reference TRBV19 and TRBJ1-1, reads DGGITQSPKYLFRKEGQNVTLSCEQNLNHDAMYWYRQDPGQGLRLIYYSQIVNDFQKGDIAEGYSVSREKKESFPLTVTSAQKNPTAFYLCASLDRGPLGAFFGQGTRLTVV.

The gene calls are TRBV29-1 and TRBJ2-4; TRBD2 matches at 12 bases. After removal of 6 bases from V and 2 bases from J, the junction contained 8 bases not matched to a gene. The CDR3 consists of 16 residues. Germline CDR1 and CDR2: SQVTM and ANQGSEA. This CDR3 is CSVGMTSGSSKNIQYF. The CDR3 DNA reads as TGCAGCGTGGGGATGACTAGCGGGAGTTCCAAAAACATTCAGTACTTC.

V and J are TRBV5-6 and TRBJ2-1; 7 bases align to TRBD2. V lost 0 bases and J lost 2; bases outside the gene matches: 5. Looked up from germline, CDR1 is SGHDT and CDR2 is YYEEEE. The CDR3 length is 16 residues. The CDR3 nucleotides are TGTGCCAGCAGCTTGGTAGGAGGGAGGGCCTACAATGAGCAGTTCTTC. It specifies CASSLVGGRAYNEQFF.

The chain recombines TRBV5-1 with TRBJ2-7; 7 nucleotides agree with TRBD2. V was pared by 0 bases and J by 4 bases, with 7 bases of the junction left unmatched. CDR1 is SGHRS, CDR2 YFSETQ, per germline. The CDR3 spans 15 residues. The DNA of the CDR3 is TGCGCCAGCAGCTTGGGTGGCGGGAGTAATTACGAGCAGTACTTC. Protein: CASSLGGGSNYEQYF.

The chain has TRBV6-1 and TRBJ2-5, with 9 bases lining up with TRBD2. The junction had 6 bases not matched to a gene; V was cut back by 6 bases and J by 1 base. This CDR3 contains 15 residues. The germline gives CDR1 MNHNS, CDR2 SASEGT. The DNA for the CDR3 is TGTGCCAGCAGACTAACTAGCGGGTCCCAAGAGACCCAGTACTTC. This codes for CASRLTSGSQETQYF.

The chain recombines TRBV11-2 with TRBJ2-7; D might be TRBD1 (6 bases). Looked up from germline, CDR1 is SGHAT and CDR2 is FQNNGV. V was trimmed by 1 base and J by 7 bases, leaving 14 bases between them. This CDR3 is built from 14 residues. The CDR3, as DNA: TGTGCCAGCAGCTTAGCTGACAGGTCGGGAGAGCAGTACTTC. Protein: CASSLADRSGEQYF. The whole variable domain, filled in from reference TRBV11-2 and TRBJ2-7, reads EAGVAQSPRYKIIEKRQSVAFWCNPISGHATLYWYQQILGQGPKLLIQFQNNGVVDDSQLPKDRFSAERLKGVDSTLKIQPAKLEDSAVYLCASSLADRSGEQYFGPGTRLTVT.

In nucleotides, the CDR3 is TGTGCCAGCAGTCCCCTAGGGGGACTAGCAAAAGCGCAGTATTTT. The encoded protein is CASSPLGGLAKAQYF. The J gene is TRBJ2-3, the V gene TRBV9; TRBD2 aligns across 9 bases. The CDR3 has 15 amino acids. Germline values: CDR1 SGDLS, CDR2 YYNGEE. Losses at the gene ends were 5 bases for V and 10 bases for J; bases not matched to a gene: 14.

This rearrangement joins TRBV27 to TRBJ1-1, with D tentatively TRBD1 (6 bases). CDR3 length equals 15 residues. Trimming took off 5 bases at V and 5 bases at J, with 18 bases between the two ends. Germline loops: CDR1 MNHEY, CDR2 SMNVEV (reference sequence). CDR3 nucleotide sequence: TGTGCCAGCAGTCTCCTCGGAAACAGGGTAACTGAAGCTTTCTTT. Amino acids: CASSLLGNRVTEAFF.

This chain joins TRBV15 and TRBJ1-2; a possible D gene is TRBD1 (5 bases). Trimming left V 5 bases short and J 4 bases short, with 17 bases between. The germline CDR1 and CDR2 sequences are LNHNV and YYDKDF (reference sequence). The CDR3 covers 15 residues. The CDR3 loop reads CATSVPDTLAYGYTF. The CDR3 bases are TGTGCCACCAGCGTTCCGGACACGCTGGCCTATGGCTACACCTTC.

This chain connects TRBV2 to TRBJ2-2; possible D gene TRBD2, 6 bases. Per the germline V gene, CDR1 is SNHLY and CDR2 is FYNNEI. The ends were cut back, 6 bases at V and 2 bases at J, with 13 bases in the middle. This CDR3 spans 15 amino acids. The CDR3 sequence: CASSDIGTNTGELFF. CDR3 bases: TGTGCCAGCAGCGATATCGGGACTAACACCGGGGAGCTGTTTTTT.

This clone was counted a single time. The V call is TRBV25-1, the J call TRBJ2-5; D is perhaps TRBD1 (6 bases). Germline V lookup: CDR1 MGHDK, CDR2 SYGVNS. Trimming cost V 5 bases and J 1 base, with 11 bases left between them. The CDR3 loop spans 14 amino acids. This chain's CDR3 is CASSLTGFQETQYF. Written as DNA, the CDR3 is TGTGCCAGCAGTCTTACAGGGTTCCAAGAGACCCAGTACTTC.

V usage is TRBV11-3 and J usage is TRBJ2-2; D remains ambiguous. Trimming removed 4 bases from V and 6 bases from J, with 9 bases in between. Germline CDR1 reads SGHNT; CDR2 reads YENEEA. CDR3 length: 13 amino acids. CDR3 loop: CASSSPEAGELFF. For the CDR3, the DNA is TGTGCCAGCAGCTCCCCCGAGGCCGGGGAGCTGTTTTTT.

The genes are TRBV9 and TRBJ2-7; TRBD2 is a possible D gene (5 bases). This CDR3 contains 15 residues. V was trimmed by 4 bases and J by 2 bases, leaving 16 bases between them. The germline V gene encodes CDR1 SGDLS and CDR2 YYNGEE. CDR3 DNA: TGTGCCAGCAGCCCCCGGGGAAACGTTCCCTACGAGCAGTACTTC. Protein: CASSPRGNVPYEQYF. Together with reference TRBV9 and TRBJ2-7, the CDR3 gives the full variable domain: DSGVTQTPKHLITATGQRVTLRCSPRSGDLSVYWYQQSLDQGLQFLIQYYNGEERAKGNILERFSAQQFPDLHSELNLSSLELGDSALYFCASSPRGNVPYEQYFGPGTRLTVT.

This clone was seen only once. The chain has TRBV28 and TRBJ1-1; maybe TRBD1 (6 bases). Germline assignment: CDR1 MDHEN and CDR2 SYDVKM. Trimming stripped 7 bases from V and 9 bases from J, with 15 bases between. The CDR3 is 12 residues long. CDR3 protein: CASKTPDSKAFF. CDR3 in DNA: TGTGCCAGCAAGACTCCGGACAGCAAAGCTTTCTTT. The variable domain in full, with the rest retrieved from reference TRBV28 and TRBJ1-1, is DVKVTQSSRYLVKRTGEKVFLECVQDMDHENMFWYRQDPGLGLRLIYFSYDVKMKEKGDIPEGYSVSREKKERFSLILESASTNQTSMYLCASKTPDSKAFFGQGTRLTVV.

The rearrangement links TRBV5-1 to TRBJ2-5; 11 nucleotides match TRBD1. Germline V gene data show CDR1 as SGHRS and CDR2 as YFSETQ. The J segment lost 4 bases and the V segment lost 10 bases, leaving 6 bases of the junction unmatched. The CDR3 totals 13 residues. CDR3: CASGQGAGETQYF. The CDR3, as DNA: TGCGCCTCCGGACAGGGGGCGGGAGAGACCCAGTACTTC.

The chain recombines TRBV19 with TRBJ2-6; 7 bases fit TRBD1. The CDR3 extends over 17 amino acids. The germline V gene has CDR1 LNHDA and CDR2 SQIVND (reference sequence). Trimming removed 7 bases from V and 1 base from J; junction bases left unmatched: 10. As DNA, the CDR3 is TGTGCCAGTACTGACAGGGAGTGGAGTTCTGGGGCCAACGTCCTGACTTTC. This codes for CASTDREWSSGANVLTF.

The chain recombines TRBV6-1 with TRBJ2-3; maybe TRBD2 (6 bases). The germline gives CDR1 MNHNS, CDR2 SASEGT. This CDR3 spans 17 amino acids. V was trimmed by 2 bases and J by 2 bases, leaving 17 bases between them. The CDR3 reads CASSEKMTGALTDTQYF. DNA of the CDR3: TGTGCCAGCAGTGAAAAGATGACGGGAGCTCTCACAGATACGCAGTATTTT.

V is TRBV28 and J is TRBJ2-7; 7 nucleotides agree with TRBD1. The germline gives CDR1 MDHEN, CDR2 SYDVKM. The CDR3 totals 15 residues. V shed 9 bases, J shed 3 bases, and the junction held 14 bases outside the gene matches. This CDR3 reads CASTTTGDDNYEQYF. DNA for the CDR3: TGTGCCAGTACAACCACAGGGGACGATAACTACGAGCAGTACTTC.

The gene calls are TRBV19 and TRBJ2-7; the match to TRBD1 covers 9 bases. Germline V CDR1 and CDR2: LNHDA, SQIVND (reference sequence). The CDR3 extends over 14 amino acids. Germline trimming cut 5 bases from V and 2 bases from J; bases unmatched to any gene: 4. The CDR3 DNA sequence: TGTGCCAGTAGTGTGGGACAGGGCCCCTACGAGCAGTACTTC. Protein: CASSVGQGPYEQYF. Looking up the rest from reference TRBV19 and TRBJ2-7 gives the full variable domain: DGGITQSPKYLFRKEGQNVTLSCEQNLNHDAMYWYRQDPGQGLRLIYYSQIVNDFQKGDIAEGYSVSREKKESFPLTVTSAQKNPTAFYLCASSVGQGPYEQYFGPGTRLTVT.

This clone was observed a few times. The V call is TRBV5-1, the J call TRBJ2-5, with D perhaps matching TRBD2 (6 bases). This CDR3 region has 14 residues. Germline V gene lookup returns CDR1 SGHRS and CDR2 YFSETQ. V dropped 3 bases and J dropped 1 base, with 10 bases sitting between them. CDR3 DNA sequence: TGCGCCAGCAGCTCGCAGGGAGGCCAAGAGACCCAGTACTTC. Protein: CASSSQGGQETQYF.